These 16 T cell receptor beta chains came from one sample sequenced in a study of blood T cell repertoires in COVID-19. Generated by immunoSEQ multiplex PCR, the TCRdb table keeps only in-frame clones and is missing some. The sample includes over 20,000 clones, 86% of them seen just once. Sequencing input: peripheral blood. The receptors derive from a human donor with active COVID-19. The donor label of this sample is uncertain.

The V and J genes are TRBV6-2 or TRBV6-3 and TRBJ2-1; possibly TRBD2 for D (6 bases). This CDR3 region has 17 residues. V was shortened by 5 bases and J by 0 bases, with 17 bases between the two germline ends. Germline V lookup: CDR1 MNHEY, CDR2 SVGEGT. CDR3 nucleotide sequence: TGTGCCAGCAGTGGAGGGATTTTCATCAGCTCCTACAATGAGCAGTTCTTC. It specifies CASSGGIFISSYNEQFF.

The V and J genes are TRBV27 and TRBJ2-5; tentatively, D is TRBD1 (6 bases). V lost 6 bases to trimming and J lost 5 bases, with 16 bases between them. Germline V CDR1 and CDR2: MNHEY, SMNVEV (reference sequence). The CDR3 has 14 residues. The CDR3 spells CASRRATGAETQYF. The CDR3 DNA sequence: TGTGCCAGCAGGCGAGCGACAGGCGCCGAGACCCAGTACTTC.

The CDR3 bases are TGTGCTAGTGGTTTGGTAGTGACTCCGACTAACTATGGCTACACCTTC. Its translation: CASGLVVTPTNYGYTF. V and J are TRBV12-5 and TRBJ1-2; D not certain. Germline CDR1 and CDR2: LGHNT and FRNRAP. This CDR3 comprises 16 residues. Trimming took off 0 bases at V and 0 bases at J, with 11 bases between the two ends. Together with reference TRBV12-5 and TRBJ1-2, the CDR3 gives the full variable domain: DARVTQTPRHKVTEMGQEVTMRCQPILGHNTVFWYRQTMMQGLELLAYFRNRAPLDDSGMPKDRFSAEMPDATLATLKIQPSEPRDSAVYFCASGLVVTPTNYGYTFGSGTRLTVV.

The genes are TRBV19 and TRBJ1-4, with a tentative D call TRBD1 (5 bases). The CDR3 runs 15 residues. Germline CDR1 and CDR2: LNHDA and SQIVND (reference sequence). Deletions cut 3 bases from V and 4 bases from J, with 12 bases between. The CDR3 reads CASSIRAGGNEKLFF. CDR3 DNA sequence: TGTGCCAGTAGTATCAGGGCAGGCGGTAATGAAAAACTGTTTTTT.

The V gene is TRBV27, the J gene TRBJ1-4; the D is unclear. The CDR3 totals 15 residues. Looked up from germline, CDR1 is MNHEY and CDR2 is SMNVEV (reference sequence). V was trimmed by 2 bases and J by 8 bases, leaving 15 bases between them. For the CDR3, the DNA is TGTGCCAGCAGTTTAGGGTCAGGTTATAAAGAAAAACTGTTTTTT. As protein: CASSLGSGYKEKLFF. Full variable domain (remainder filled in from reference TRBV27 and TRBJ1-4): EAQVTQNPRYLITVTGKKLTVTCSQNMNHEYMSWYRQDPGLGLRQIYYSMNVEVTDKGDVPEGYKVSRKEKRNFPLILESPSPNQTSLYFCASSLGSGYKEKLFFGSGTQLSVL.

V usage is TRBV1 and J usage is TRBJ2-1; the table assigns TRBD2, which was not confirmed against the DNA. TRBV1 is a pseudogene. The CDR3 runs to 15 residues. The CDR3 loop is CTSSQPGLGDNEQFF. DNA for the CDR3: TGCACCAGCAGCCAACCGGGACTAGGGGACAATGAGCAGTTCTTC.

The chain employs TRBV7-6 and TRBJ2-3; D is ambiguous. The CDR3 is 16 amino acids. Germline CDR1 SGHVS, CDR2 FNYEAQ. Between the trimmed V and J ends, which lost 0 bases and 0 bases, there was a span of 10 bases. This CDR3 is CASSLALAVSTDTQYF. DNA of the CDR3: TGTGCCAGCAGCTTAGCATTAGCAGTTAGCACAGATACGCAGTATTTT.

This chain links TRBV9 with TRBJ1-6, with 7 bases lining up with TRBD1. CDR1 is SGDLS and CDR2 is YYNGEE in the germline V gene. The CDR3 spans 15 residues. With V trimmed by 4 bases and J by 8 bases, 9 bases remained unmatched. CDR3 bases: TGTGCCAGCAGCCCGCGGCCCGGACAGGATTCACCCCTCCACTTT. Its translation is CASSPRPGQDSPLHF.

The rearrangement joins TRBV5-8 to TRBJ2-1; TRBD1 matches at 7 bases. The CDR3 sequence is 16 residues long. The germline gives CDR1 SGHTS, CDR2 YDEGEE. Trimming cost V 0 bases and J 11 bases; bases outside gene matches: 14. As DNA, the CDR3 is TGTGCCAGCAGCTTGGCCCGACAGGGTTCGTCCGGCAAGCAGTTCTTC. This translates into CASSLARQGSSGKQFF.

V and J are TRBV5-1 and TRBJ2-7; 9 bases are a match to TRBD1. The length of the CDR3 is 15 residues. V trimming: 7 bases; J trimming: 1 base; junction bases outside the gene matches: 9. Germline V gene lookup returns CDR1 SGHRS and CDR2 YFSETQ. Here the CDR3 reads CASGRTGAGSYEQYF. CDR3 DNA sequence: TGCGCCAGCGGACGGACAGGGGCTGGATCCTACGAGCAGTACTTC.

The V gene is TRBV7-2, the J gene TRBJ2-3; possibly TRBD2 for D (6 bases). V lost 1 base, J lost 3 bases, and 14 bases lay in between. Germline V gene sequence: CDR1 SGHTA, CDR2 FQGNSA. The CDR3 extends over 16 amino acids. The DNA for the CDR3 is TGTGCCAGCAGCTTAGGTTATCTGGGGAGGACAGATACGCAGTATTTT. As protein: CASSLGYLGRTDTQYF.

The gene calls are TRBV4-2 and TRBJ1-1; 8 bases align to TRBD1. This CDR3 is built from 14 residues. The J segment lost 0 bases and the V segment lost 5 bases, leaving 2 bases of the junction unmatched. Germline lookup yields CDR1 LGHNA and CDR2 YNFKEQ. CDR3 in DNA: TGTGCCAGCAGCGGACAGGGCTTGAACACTGAAGCTTTCTTT. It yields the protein CASSGQGLNTEAFF.

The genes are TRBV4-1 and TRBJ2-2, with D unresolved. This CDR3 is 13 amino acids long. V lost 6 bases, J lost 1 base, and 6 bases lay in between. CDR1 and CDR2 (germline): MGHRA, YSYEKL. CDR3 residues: CASRAENTGELFF. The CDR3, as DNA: TGCGCCAGCAGGGCGGAGAACACCGGGGAGCTGTTTTTT.

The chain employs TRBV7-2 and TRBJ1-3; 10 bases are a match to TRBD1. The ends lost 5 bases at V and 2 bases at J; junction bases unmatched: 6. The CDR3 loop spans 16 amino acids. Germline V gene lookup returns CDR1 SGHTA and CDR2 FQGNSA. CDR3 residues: CASSPRGTGAGNTIYF. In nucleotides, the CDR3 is TGTGCCAGCAGCCCCCGAGGGACAGGGGCTGGAAACACCATATATTTT.

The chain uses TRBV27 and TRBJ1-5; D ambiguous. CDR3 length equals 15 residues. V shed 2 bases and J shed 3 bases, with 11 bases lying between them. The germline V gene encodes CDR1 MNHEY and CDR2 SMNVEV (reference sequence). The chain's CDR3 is CASSLGGQANQPQHF. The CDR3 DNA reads TGTGCCAGCAGTTTAGGTGGGCAGGCCAATCAGCCCCAGCATTTT.

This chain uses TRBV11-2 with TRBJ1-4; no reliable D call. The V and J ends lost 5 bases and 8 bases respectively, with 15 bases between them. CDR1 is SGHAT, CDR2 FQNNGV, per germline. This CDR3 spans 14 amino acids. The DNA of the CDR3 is TGTGCCAGCAGCATTGGGAGGAGAGAAGAAAAACTGTTTTTT. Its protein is CASSIGRREEKLFF.